The 25 T cell receptor beta chains in this list originate from one sample, sequenced in a study of response to subunit inactivated influenza vaccine. TCRdb redid the calling of the RT-PCR reads with MiXCR, one entry per CDR3 protein. The table has around 200,000 distinct CDR3 sequences, about 9% seen once; the top ten hold approximately 10%. Here the sequenced sample was non-naive T cells sorted from PBMCs, taken on the day of vaccination. The origin of the receptors is a man aged 45-60 years who received an inactivated influenza vaccine.

This clonotype was counted at least ten times. The J gene is TRBJ2-1, the V gene TRBV11-2; the match to TRBD2 covers 9 bases. Germline V gene data show CDR1 as SGHAT and CDR2 as FQNNGV. CDR3 length equals 18 residues. The trim removed 2 bases at V and 4 bases at J, leaving 12 bases unmatched. Written as DNA, the CDR3 is TGTGCCAGCAGCTTAAAGGAGGTGGTCCTAGCGGGGTACAATGAGCAGTTCTTC. This sequence encodes CASSLKEVVLAGYNEQFF.

This chain joins TRBV20-1 and TRBJ2-7, with D tentatively TRBD1 or TRBD2 (6 bases each). The V end was cut by 6 bases, the J end by 1 base, with 16 bases between. Germline values: CDR1 DFQATT, CDR2 SNEGSKA (reference sequence). The CDR3 length is 14 residues. The CDR3 DNA reads as TGCAGTGCCCCCCGAGGGGGACTTTCCTACGAGCAGTACTTC. Amino acid sequence: CSAPRGGLSYEQYF.

The genes are TRBV27 and TRBJ1-1, with D perhaps matching TRBD1 (6 bases). V gave up 6 bases and J gave up 4 bases, with 9 bases separating them. From germline, CDR1 is MNHEY and CDR2 SMNVEV (reference sequence). The CDR3 runs 12 residues. The CDR3 loop reads CASRQGFTEAFF. The DNA of the CDR3 is TGTGCCAGCAGGCAGGGGTTCACTGAAGCTTTCTTT.

In this sample, this clonotype turned up a few times. DNA of the CDR3: TGTGCCAGCATCTTACGGGGACAGGGATCCTACGAGCAGTACTTC. Its protein is CASILRGQGSYEQYF. V usage is TRBV6-2 or TRBV6-3 and J usage is TRBJ2-7; 9 bases are shared with TRBD1. This CDR3 is built from 15 residues. Germline loops: CDR1 MNHEY, CDR2 SVGEGT. Unmatched junction bases numbered 8, after V lost 7 bases and J lost 1 base.

The genes are TRBV28 and TRBJ1-1, with TRBD1 matching 7 bases. Germline trimming cut 4 bases from V and 0 bases from J; bases unmatched to any gene: 2. The CDR3 extends over 14 amino acids. Germline CDR1 reads MDHEN; CDR2 reads SYDVKM. The CDR3 DNA is TGTGCCAGCAGTTCGACAGGGATGAACACTGAAGCTTTCTTT. Translating it yields CASSSTGMNTEAFF.

This clonotype was counted a few times. The chain joins TRBV7-8 to TRBJ1-5, with D maybe TRBD1 (5 bases). V dropped 2 bases and J dropped 3 bases, with 8 bases sitting between them. In germline, CDR1 is SGHVS, CDR2 FQNEAQ. The CDR3 spans 14 residues. For the CDR3, the DNA is TGTGCCAGCAGCTTATTACAGGTCAATCAGCCCCAGCATTTT. This codes for CASSLLQVNQPQHF. The entire variable domain, with the rest obtained from reference TRBV7-8 and TRBJ1-5, is as follows: GAGVSQSPRYKVAKRGQDVALRCDPISGHVSLFWYQQALGQGPEFLTYFQNEAQLDKSGLPSDRFFAERPEGSVSTLKIQRTQQEDSAVYLCASSLLQVNQPQHFGDGTRLSIL.

This clonotype showed up just a few times. The CDR3 bases are TGTGCCACCAGTGATTTTCGGGACAGGGGGGACGGGGAGCTGTTTTTT. This sequence encodes CATSDFRDRGDGELFF. This chain uses TRBV24-1 with TRBJ2-2, with TRBD1 matching over 11 bases. V gave up 1 base and J gave up 7 bases; unmatched junction bases: 4. The germline V gene has CDR1 KGHDR and CDR2 SFDVKD. This CDR3 region has 16 residues.

This clonotype was counted between two and nine times. The V gene is TRBV9, the J gene TRBJ2-3, with 8 bases that match TRBD2. This CDR3 has 16 amino acids. Looked up from germline, CDR1 is SGDLS and CDR2 is YYNGEE. V trimming: 2 bases; J trimming: 1 base; junction bases outside the gene matches: 6. This CDR3 is CASSVGTSERTDTQYF. CDR3 coding DNA: TGTGCCAGCAGCGTTGGGACTAGTGAACGCACAGATACGCAGTATTTT.

The CDR3 nucleotides read TGTGCCAGCAGTTTAGCTCTGGAGACCCAGTACTTC. Protein: CASSLALETQYF. V is TRBV6-1 and J is TRBJ2-5; D gene unclear. Trimming pared 5 bases from V and 5 bases from J, leaving 9 bases between. Germline V gene data show CDR1 as MNHNS and CDR2 as SASEGT. This CDR3 is 12 amino acids long.

V is TRBV2 and J is TRBJ1-2; D may be TRBD1 (6 bases). Per germline, CDR1 SNHLY and CDR2 FYNNEI. The CDR3 loop spans 12 amino acids. Trimming removed 2 bases from V and 8 bases from J, with 9 bases in between. This chain's CDR3 is CASSETGAGYTF. CDR3 DNA sequence: TGTGCCAGCAGTGAAACGGGGGCCGGCTACACCTTC.

The CDR3 DNA sequence: TGTGCCAGCAGCCTTGACAGGGGGCTCGATGGCTACACCTTC. It codes for CASSLDRGLDGYTF. The J gene is TRBJ1-2, the V gene TRBV7-9; 10 bases match TRBD1. The V gene's germline CDR1 is SEHNR and CDR2 FQNEAQ (reference sequence). With V trimmed by 5 bases and J by 6 bases, 6 bases remained unmatched. This CDR3 has 14 residues. The full variable domain, with the rest looked up from reference TRBV7-9 and TRBJ1-2, is DTGVSQNPRHKITKRGQNVTFRCDPISEHNRLYWYRQTLGQGPEFLTYFQNEAQLEKSRLLSDRFSAERPKGSFSTLEIQRTEQGDSAMYLCASSLDRGLDGYTFGSGTRLTVV.

V is TRBV5-1 and J is TRBJ2-5; D is perhaps TRBD2 (6 bases). The V gene's germline CDR1 is SGHRS and CDR2 YFSETQ. CDR3 size: 15 residues. The V end was cut by 6 bases, the J end by 1 base, with 16 bases between. The CDR3 spells CASNPGAGTQETQYF. Here the CDR3 DNA reads TGCGCCAGCAATCCCGGGGCGGGAACCCAAGAGACCCAGTACTTC.

This clonotype was seen many times. The chain employs TRBV27 and TRBJ2-7; 9 bases line up with TRBD2. CDR3 length equals 15 residues. Germline values: CDR1 MNHEY, CDR2 SMNVEV (reference sequence). Trimming cost V 5 bases and J 4 bases; bases outside gene matches: 9. CDR3 sequence: CASSPSLSGSYEQYF. DNA of the CDR3: TGTGCCAGCAGTCCGAGCCTTAGCGGGAGTTACGAGCAGTACTTC.

This clonotype was observed a few times. V is TRBV28 and J is TRBJ1-5; possibly TRBD1 for D (6 bases). Between the trimmed V and J ends, which lost 6 bases and 3 bases, there was a span of 18 bases. CDR1 and CDR2 (germline): MDHEN, SYDVKM. This CDR3 has 16 residues. The CDR3 loop is CASSTRGRGDNQPQHF. CDR3 DNA: TGTGCCAGCAGCACTAGGGGGAGGGGGGACAATCAGCCCCAGCATTTT.

This clonotype was observed a few times. The chain employs TRBV6-1 and TRBJ1-1, with D tentatively TRBD1 (5 bases). CDR3 length: 16 residues. Germline V gene sequence: CDR1 MNHNS, CDR2 SASEGT. Trimming cost V 6 bases and J 0 bases, with 17 bases left between them. Here the CDR3 reads CASSRLRRGLNTEAFF. CDR3 nucleotides: TGTGCCAGCAGCCGACTCAGAAGGGGACTGAACACTGAAGCTTTCTTT.

This clonotype was observed many times. The V gene is TRBV10-3, the J gene TRBJ2-7; TRBD2 matches at 10 bases. This CDR3 spans 15 amino acids. The germline gives CDR1 ENHRY, CDR2 SYGVKD. V dropped 0 bases and J dropped 3; count of bases not matched to a gene: 2. CDR3 region: CAISESRTSGYEQYF. The CDR3 coding sequence is TGTGCCATCAGTGAGTCTCGGACTAGCGGCTACGAGCAGTACTTC.

This clonotype was counted between two and nine times. V gene TRBV5-6 combines with J gene TRBJ2-5; TRBD2 matches 13 bases. Germline V lookup: CDR1 SGHDT, CDR2 YYEEEE. The CDR3 has 18 residues. Trimming removed 1 base from V and 4 bases from J; junction bases left unmatched: 10. The CDR3 reads CASSLTGLAGAKGETQYF. In DNA form, the CDR3 reads TGTGCCAGCAGCTTGACAGGACTAGCGGGGGCCAAGGGAGAGACCCAGTACTTC.

This clonotype was recorded at least ten times. The chain is built from TRBV12-3 or TRBV12-4 and TRBJ2-2; unclear D gene. CDR3 length: 12 amino acids. V lost 5 bases, J lost 11 bases, and 12 bases lay in between. This chain's CDR3 is CASSETRIELFF. Here the CDR3 DNA reads TGTGCCAGCAGTGAAACACGGATAGAGCTGTTTTTT.

The chain employs TRBV20-1 and TRBJ2-7; 10 nucleotides agree with TRBD1. CDR1 DFQATT and CDR2 SNEGSKA come from the germline V gene (reference sequence). The J segment lost 2 bases and the V segment lost 4 bases, leaving 5 bases of the junction unmatched. This CDR3 is 14 amino acids long. CDR3 in amino acids: CSAKRQGAAYEQYF. DNA of the CDR3: TGCAGTGCTAAAAGACAGGGGGCGGCCTACGAGCAGTACTTC.

This clonotype was recorded once. One end of the junction does not line up with germline, which may come from a read error. This chain uses TRBV10-3 with TRBJ2-6, with D possibly being TRBD1 (6 bases). CDR1 and CDR2 from the germline V gene are ENHRY and SYGVKD. The CDR3 has 18 residues. The CDR3 coding sequence is TGTGCCATCAGTGAGCCAGGGGTAGCCAGCTCTGGGGCCAAGGTCCTGACTTTC. Translating gives CAISEPGVASSGAKVLTF.

This clonotype was recorded many times. The chain joins TRBV19 to TRBJ2-5; 7 bases are a match to TRBD1. V trimming: 5 bases; J trimming: 5 bases; junction bases outside the gene matches: 14. CDR3 size: 16 residues. Looked up from germline, CDR1 is LNHDA and CDR2 is SQIVND (reference sequence). CDR3 amino acids: CASSPGTDPLRETQYF. The CDR3, as DNA: TGTGCCAGTAGTCCGGGGACAGATCCGCTTCGGGAGACCCAGTACTTC.

The table lists this clonotype with a few counts. The V call is TRBV6-2 or TRBV6-3, the J call TRBJ2-7; 12 nucleotides line up with TRBD2. CDR1 is MNHEY, CDR2 SVGEGT, per germline. The trim removed 2 bases at V and 3 bases at J, leaving 8 bases unmatched. The CDR3 sequence is 17 residues long. The CDR3, as DNA: TGTGCCAGCAGTTACCCCCTCGGGACTAGCGGGTTCTACGAGCAGTACTTC. Its translation is CASSYPLGTSGFYEQYF.

The chain recombines TRBV19 with TRBJ2-5, with TRBD1 matching over 7 bases. The J segment lost 1 base and the V segment lost 4 bases, leaving 6 bases of the junction unmatched. This CDR3 spans 15 amino acids. Germline V gene lookup returns CDR1 LNHDA and CDR2 SQIVND (reference sequence). The CDR3 DNA is TGTGCCAGTAGTACCCGGACAGGCTCCCAAGAGACCCAGTACTTC. Encoded protein: CASSTRTGSQETQYF.

The chain carries TRBV20-1 and TRBJ1-2, with 9 nucleotides matching TRBD1. The CDR3 is 17 amino acids. V lost 2 bases, J lost 0 bases, and 10 bases stayed unmatched. CDR1 is DFQATT, CDR2 SNEGSKA, per germline (reference sequence). Here the CDR3 reads CSARSKGQGGSNYGYTF. CDR3 nucleotides: TGCAGTGCTAGATCTAAGGGACAGGGCGGATCTAACTATGGCTACACCTTC.

V gene TRBV6-1 combines with J gene TRBJ1-6; D is ambiguous. Germline V CDR1 and CDR2: MNHNS, SASEGT. The CDR3 is 13 residues long. V was trimmed by 0 bases and J by 14 bases, leaving 11 bases between them. The CDR3 DNA sequence: TGTGCCAGCAGTGAAGCGGACCTCCTGGCCCTCCACTTT. It translates to CASSEADLLALHF.